This is a list of T cell receptor beta chains from one sample in a study of response to subunit inactivated influenza vaccine. Each CDR3 protein is one row after TCRdb ran MiXCR on the RT-PCR reads. This sample yields 450,000 to 500,000 distinct CDR3 sequences, of which approximately 10% are seen a single time; roughly 12% belongs to the top ten. Sequencing used PBMCs from blood, obtained 35 to 45 days after vaccination. These receptors were taken from a man in his fifties who received an inactivated influenza vaccine. Each CDR3 is given with its conserved first and last residue. D genes are given only for firm matches. Where a row states a size, it is once, few, many or the class of an expanded clone; other rows omit it.

d_call: NA; v_call: TRBV3-1; cdr3_length: 15; clone_size: few; j_call: TRBJ2-1; cdr3_nt: TGTGCCAGCAGCGCCATGGCGAATTCCTACAATGAGCAGTTCTTC; cdr3_aa: CASSAMANSYNEQFF
d_call: NA; v_call: TRBV5-1; cdr3_length: 15; clone_size: few; j_call: TRBJ2-1; cdr3_nt: TGCGCCAGCAGCGACGGGTACTTTTATAACAATGAGCAGTTCTTC; cdr3_aa: CASSDGYFYNNEQFF
d_call: NA; v_call: TRBV12-3/TRBV12-4; cdr3_length: 12; clone_size: NA; j_call: TRBJ1-4; cdr3_nt: TGTGCCAGCAGGACATTGAATGAAAAACTGTTTTTT; cdr3_aa: CASRTLNEKLFF
d_call: NA; v_call: TRBV27; cdr3_length: 15; clone_size: few; j_call: TRBJ2-7; cdr3_nt: TGTGCCAGCAGTTTAGCGGGGCTGTTCGCGTACGAGCAGTACTTC; cdr3_aa: CASSLAGLFAYEQYF
d_call: NA; v_call: TRBV6-5; cdr3_length: 14; clone_size: NA; j_call: TRBJ1-3; cdr3_nt: TGTGCCAGCAGTTACCCGGGAACTGGAAACACCATATATTTT; cdr3_aa: CASSYPGTGNTIYF
d_call: TRBD2; v_call: TRBV7-2; cdr3_length: 17; clone_size: NA; j_call: TRBJ2-3; cdr3_nt: TGTGCCAGCAGCTTATTTGCGAGCGGGGGGAGGGCAGATACGCAGTATTTT; cdr3_aa: CASSLFASGGRADTQYF
d_call: NA; v_call: TRBV3-1; cdr3_length: 18; clone_size: NA; j_call: TRBJ2-5; cdr3_nt: TGTGCCAGCGGGCCCAACCAATTACAGGTCACAGGGTGGGAGACCCAGTACTTC; cdr3_aa: CASGPNQLQVTGWETQYF
d_call: NA; v_call: TRBV7-2; cdr3_length: 15; clone_size: NA; j_call: TRBJ1-6; cdr3_nt: TGTGCCAGCAGCTTAGTAAGGGGGATTAATTCACCCCTCCACTTT; cdr3_aa: CASSLVRGINSPLHF
d_call: NA; v_call: TRBV21-1; cdr3_length: 17; clone_size: NA; j_call: TRBJ1-1; cdr3_nt: TGTGCCAGCAGCAAGGGAGGGCAGGGAAACCCGAACACTGAAGCTTTCTTT; cdr3_aa: CASSKGGQGNPNTEAFF
d_call: TRBD2; v_call: TRBV5-1; cdr3_length: 15; clone_size: NA; j_call: TRBJ2-3; cdr3_nt: TGCGCCAGCAGCTCCGGGACTAGTTCGGGAGATACGCAGTATTTT; cdr3_aa: CASSSGTSSGDTQYF
d_call: TRBD1; v_call: TRBV5-1; cdr3_length: 14; clone_size: NA; j_call: TRBJ1-2; cdr3_nt: TGCGCCAGCAGCGAGGGACAGTCTGGCTCAACTTACACCTTC; cdr3_aa: CASSEGQSGSTYTF
d_call: NA; v_call: TRBV6-2/TRBV6-3; cdr3_length: 14; clone_size: NA; j_call: TRBJ2-1; cdr3_nt: TGTGCCAGCAGTCAATCCAGGGGCTACAATGAGCAGTTCTTC; cdr3_aa: CASSQSRGYNEQFF
d_call: NA; v_call: TRBV3-1; cdr3_length: 12; clone_size: NA; j_call: TRBJ2-7; cdr3_nt: TGTGCCAGCAGCCACCGGGGCAGCGAGCAGTACTTC; cdr3_aa: CASSHRGSEQYF
d_call: NA; v_call: TRBV6-5; cdr3_length: 15; clone_size: many; j_call: TRBJ2-3; cdr3_nt: TGTGCCAGCAGTTACAGTAGCGTAAGCACAGATACGCAGTATTTT; cdr3_aa: CASSYSSVSTDTQYF
d_call: NA; v_call: TRBV6-5; cdr3_length: 13; clone_size: many; j_call: TRBJ1-1; cdr3_nt: TGTGCCAGCAGTTACTCCTACGGCACTGAAGCTTTCTTT; cdr3_aa: CASSYSYGTEAFF
d_call: TRBD1; v_call: TRBV18; cdr3_length: 13; clone_size: NA; j_call: TRBJ2-7; cdr3_nt: TGTGCCAGCTCACAACAGGGGTCCTACGAGCAGTACTTC; cdr3_aa: CASSQQGSYEQYF
d_call: NA; v_call: TRBV28; cdr3_length: 13; clone_size: few; j_call: TRBJ2-1; cdr3_nt: TGTGCCAGCAGTTTATCTCGCGGACTAAAGCAGTTCTTC; cdr3_aa: CASSLSRGLKQFF
d_call: NA; v_call: TRBV29-1; cdr3_length: 14; clone_size: few; j_call: TRBJ2-2; cdr3_nt: TGCAGCGTTTCCAGGGGCACGAACACCGGGGAGCTGTTTTTT; cdr3_aa: CSVSRGTNTGELFF
d_call: NA; v_call: TRBV29-1; cdr3_length: 13; clone_size: many; j_call: TRBJ2-1; cdr3_nt: TGCAGCGTTGAAGAGCACATTAACGGTGAGCAGTTCTTC; cdr3_aa: CSVEEHINGEQFF
d_call: TRBD2; v_call: TRBV20-1; cdr3_length: 18; clone_size: many; j_call: TRBJ2-3; cdr3_nt: TGCAGTGCTAGAGGGGGTCTAGCGGGGGCCCCTAGCACAGATACGCAGTATTTT; cdr3_aa: CSARGGLAGAPSTDTQYF
d_call: TRBD2; v_call: TRBV3-1; cdr3_length: 16; clone_size: few; j_call: TRBJ2-1; cdr3_nt: TGTGCCAGCAGCCAGGCCCTAGCGGGGGCCTACAATGAGCAGTTCTTC; cdr3_aa: CASSQALAGAYNEQFF
d_call: NA; v_call: TRBV12-3/TRBV12-4; cdr3_length: 13; clone_size: NA; j_call: TRBJ2-5; cdr3_nt: TGTGCCAGCAGAGACAGCAACCAAGAGACCCAGTACTTC; cdr3_aa: CASRDSNQETQYF
d_call: TRBD1; v_call: TRBV28; cdr3_length: 19; clone_size: few; j_call: TRBJ2-3; cdr3_nt: TGTGCCAGCAAAGCTACAATTAAACAGGGGGCTTATGGTACAGATACGCAGTATTTT; cdr3_aa: CASKATIKQGAYGTDTQYF
d_call: NA; v_call: TRBV7-9; cdr3_length: 13; clone_size: NA; j_call: TRBJ2-5; cdr3_nt: TGTGCCAGCACGGGGCTGGGTGTGGAGACCCAGTACTTC; cdr3_aa: CASTGLGVETQYF
d_call: NA; v_call: TRBV5-1; cdr3_length: 15; clone_size: NA; j_call: TRBJ2-7; cdr3_nt: TGCGCCAGCAGCGGAGGACTGGGGCTCCCTAACGAGCAGTACTTC; cdr3_aa: CASSGGLGLPNEQYF
d_call: NA; v_call: TRBV7-8; cdr3_length: 17; clone_size: many; j_call: TRBJ2-7; cdr3_nt: TGTGCCAGCAGCTCAGGGCCGACGGGACGTTTCGCCTACGAGCAGTACTTC; cdr3_aa: CASSSGPTGRFAYEQYF
d_call: NA; v_call: TRBV10-3; cdr3_length: 12; clone_size: NA; j_call: TRBJ1-6; cdr3_nt: TGTGCCATCAGGGGAGTACGGTCACCCCTCCACTTT; cdr3_aa: CAIRGVRSPLHF
d_call: NA; v_call: TRBV5-5; cdr3_length: 13; clone_size: NA; j_call: TRBJ2-4; cdr3_nt: TGTGCCAGCAGCTTGCGGGGCCTGGACATTCAGTACTTC; cdr3_aa: CASSLRGLDIQYF
d_call: TRBD1; v_call: TRBV5-1; cdr3_length: 16; clone_size: few; j_call: TRBJ2-3; cdr3_nt: TGCGCCAGCAGCTTACAGGGGGAACCTAGCACAGATACGCAGTATTTT; cdr3_aa: CASSLQGEPSTDTQYF
d_call: NA; v_call: TRBV3-1; cdr3_length: 17; clone_size: few; j_call: TRBJ2-1; cdr3_nt: TGTGCCAGCAGCCAAGAGCGTCTTCTCAGCTCCTACAATGAGCAGTTCTTC; cdr3_aa: CASSQERLLSSYNEQFF
d_call: NA; v_call: TRBV13; cdr3_length: 16; clone_size: few; j_call: TRBJ2-1; cdr3_nt: TGTGCCAGCAGCCAACACGGAGGGGGCGCCTCAGTTGAGCAGTTCTTC; cdr3_aa: CASSQHGGGASVEQFF
d_call: NA; v_call: TRBV7-2; cdr3_length: 15; clone_size: few; j_call: TRBJ1-6; cdr3_nt: TGTGCCAGCAGCCATACCATGCGAGTTTATTCACCCCTCCACTTT; cdr3_aa: CASSHTMRVYSPLHF
d_call: TRBD2; v_call: TRBV20-1; cdr3_length: 17; clone_size: NA; j_call: TRBJ2-1; cdr3_nt: TGCAGTGCTAGAGCGATGACGGGACTACCATCCTACAATGAGCAGTTCTTC; cdr3_aa: CSARAMTGLPSYNEQFF
d_call: NA; v_call: TRBV6-1; cdr3_length: 17; clone_size: few; j_call: TRBJ1-6; cdr3_nt: TGTGCCAGCAGACAAGAAACTTGGACGTCCTATAATTCACCCCTCCACTTT; cdr3_aa: CASRQETWTSYNSPLHF
d_call: TRBD1; v_call: TRBV20-1; cdr3_length: 14; clone_size: many; j_call: TRBJ2-5; cdr3_nt: TGCAGCCCACGTAGAGGGACAGCCCAAGAGACCCAGTACTTC; cdr3_aa: CSPRRGTAQETQYF